This T cell receptor beta chain was identified in a study of blood T cells in healthy people across ages. Study outcomes and limitations: Investigators viewed diversity estimates from one million T cells as underestimates, the study reported.

For the second PCR, which ran for roughly 6 to 11 cycles, a sample-barcoded 5' primer and a J-beta primer mix were used. Each CDR3 protein is one row after TCRdb ran MiXCR on the 5' RACE reads. In the table there are about 900,000 distinct CDR3 sequences, roughly 50% of which are singletons. Details on this clonotype: Its antigen is currently unknown.

Each individual donor underwent a draw of 8.5 to 10 milliliters of peripheral blood. V dropped 7 bases and J dropped 13 bases, with 13 bases sitting between them. The CDR3 is 11 amino acids. Germline V gene sequence: CDR1 KGHDR, CDR2 SFDVKD. This receptor was obtained from a man under 40 in good health. Input material: blood. The chain has TRBV24-1 and TRBJ2-1, with D perhaps given as TRBD1 or TRBD2 (5 bases each). The CDR3 loop reads CATRLGETQFF. The CDR3 region has the DNA TGTGCCACCAGATTAGGGGAGACCCAGTTCTTC.